The source of this TCR beta chain is a study of cytomegalovirus exposure and HLA in healthy donors. Findings and caveats of the study: Productive rates of about 90% or about 30% were seen for most TCR beta V segments in an earlier analysis. Overall, around 150 TCR beta chains were annotated as cytomegalovirus-associated. Most TCR sequences were seen very rarely across donors, but some public TCRs occurred in many. Presence/absence analyses treated sequencing depth as roughly uniform across donors.

Regarding this clone: The antigen is undetermined.

PCR used 60 Vbeta primers and 13 Jbeta primers. Measured with immunoSEQ multiplex PCR; TCRdb has only the in-frame clones, and not every one. The table has some 150,000 clones, 80% to 90% seen once. Per germline, CDR1 ENHRY and CDR2 SYGVKD. The V segment lost 3 bases and the J segment 5 bases; nucleotides outside the gene matches: 6. The CDR3 is 14 residues long. V is TRBV10-3 and J is TRBJ1-2, with 7 nucleotides matching TRBD1. The specimen was PBMCs. This TCR derives from a woman in her forties or fifties in good health and CMV-seronegative. CDR3 protein: CAISDYGTEYGYTF. The CDR3 DNA sequence: TGTGCCATCAGTGATTACGGGACAGAATATGGCTACACCTTC.